The 14 T cell receptor beta chains listed next were all sequenced from one sample in a study of T cell responses to AZD1222 COVID-19 vaccine. Sequencing used immunoSEQ multiplex PCR; TCRdb keeps in-frame clones, though not all of them. Of 130,000 to 150,000 clones listed, around 91% are singletons. The sample here was peripheral blood, taken on day 0 of AZD1222 vaccination. The receptors stem from an adult in good health.

The V gene is TRBV15, the J gene TRBJ1-5, with a weak D call TRBD1 (6 bases). V lost 2 bases and J lost 5, with 13 bases in between. CDR3 length: 15 residues. From germline, CDR1 is LNHNV and CDR2 YYDKDF (reference sequence). The CDR3 DNA reads TGTGCCACCAGCAGAAACAGGGTTTTTGATCAGCCCCAGCATTTT. It encodes CATSRNRVFDQPQHF. Together with reference TRBV15 and TRBJ1-5, the CDR3 gives the full variable domain: DAMVIQNPRYQVTQFGKPVTLSCSQTLNHNVMYWYQQKSSQAPKLLFHYYDKDFNNEADTPDNFQSRRPNTSFCFLDIRSPGLGDTAMYLCATSRNRVFDQPQHFGDGTRLSIL.

In its sample, this clone was seen once. The chain is built from TRBV28 and TRBJ1-5; D possibly corresponds to TRBD1 (5 bases). Trimming cost V 7 bases and J 2 bases, with 9 bases left between them. Germline V gene data show CDR1 as MDHEN and CDR2 as SYDVKM. CDR3 size: 13 residues. CDR3 coding DNA: TGTGCCAGCAAGGCGGGGGGCAATCAGCCCCAGCATTTT. Translating it yields CASKAGGNQPQHF.

The chain links TRBV28 to TRBJ2-1; 9 nucleotides agree with TRBD2. J gave up 7 bases and V 5 bases, and 6 bases lay outside the gene matches. Germline V gene sequence: CDR1 MDHEN, CDR2 SYDVKM. The CDR3 consists of 14 residues. CDR3 coding DNA: TGTGCCAGCAGTAAAGCGGGAGGAGGGAATGAGCAGTTCTTC. Its protein is CASSKAGGGNEQFF. Full variable domain (rest looked up from reference TRBV28 and TRBJ2-1): DVKVTQSSRYLVKRTGEKVFLECVQDMDHENMFWYRQDPGLGLRLIYFSYDVKMKEKGDIPEGYSVSREKKERFSLILESASTNQTSMYLCASSKAGGGNEQFFGPGTRLTVL.

This clone is large in the sample. This chain connects TRBV5-4 to TRBJ1-1; 7 bases are shared with TRBD1. The CDR3 covers 17 residues. Germline V CDR1 and CDR2: SGHNT, YYREEE (reference sequence). V trimming: 1 base; J trimming: 1 base; junction bases outside the gene matches: 10. The CDR3 here is CASSLNGGGGKNTEAFF. In DNA, the CDR3 is TGTGCCAGCAGCTTGAACGGAGGGGGCGGGAAGAACACTGAAGCTTTCTTT.

The genes are TRBV24-1 and TRBJ1-1, with a tentative D call TRBD1 (5 bases). The CDR3 runs 12 residues. V was trimmed by 9 bases and J by 2 bases, leaving 9 bases between them. Per germline, CDR1 KGHDR and CDR2 SFDVKD. The DNA for the CDR3 is TGTGCCACCGGGGACGGAAACACTGAAGCTTTCTTT. Protein sequence: CATGDGNTEAFF.

The J gene is TRBJ2-5, the V gene TRBV10-1; possibly TRBD1 for D (5 bases). Looked up from germline, CDR1 is WNHNN and CDR2 is SYGVQD (reference sequence). Between the trimmed V and J ends, which lost 0 bases and 5 bases, there was a span of 10 bases. CDR3 length: 14 amino acids. The CDR3 DNA follows: TGCGCCAGCAGTGAGTCGGGGCGTGGGGAGACCCAGTACTTC. It specifies CASSESGRGETQYF.

The chain combines TRBV5-6 with TRBJ1-4, with D maybe TRBD1 (6 bases). The V gene's germline CDR1 is SGHDT and CDR2 YYEEEE. Trimming cost V 2 bases and J 5 bases, with 10 bases left between them. The CDR3 has 14 amino acids. CDR3 sequence: CASSLGGINEKLFF. The CDR3, as DNA: TGTGCCAGCAGCTTAGGGGGTATAAATGAAAAACTGTTTTTT.

The chain's CDR3 is CASTAIGQGNEKLFF. In nucleotides, the CDR3 is TGTGCCAGTACTGCTATCGGACAGGGGAACGAAAAACTGTTTTTT. The chain has TRBV19 and TRBJ1-4; 9 bases line up with TRBD1. Germline V lookup: CDR1 LNHDA, CDR2 SQIVND (reference sequence). This CDR3 is built from 15 residues. V shed 7 bases and J 8 bases; nucleotides not matched to a gene: 11.

The V gene is TRBV12-3 or TRBV12-4, the J gene TRBJ2-2; TRBD2 might be the D (6 bases). Trimming removed 10 bases from V and 6 bases from J, with 15 bases in between. This CDR3 has 13 residues. Here the CDR3 reads CATGRGGPGELFF. The CDR3 DNA reads TGTGCCACTGGGCGGGGCGGACCCGGGGAGCTGTTTTTT.

This chain's CDR3 is CASSPSWGDTGELFF. The DNA of the CDR3 is TGCGCCAGCAGCCCCTCCTGGGGAGACACCGGGGAGCTGTTTTTT. V and J are TRBV5-1 and TRBJ2-2, with a possible D match to TRBD2 (5 bases). The CDR3 is made up of 15 amino acids. Per germline, CDR1 SGHRS and CDR2 YFSETQ. V was shortened by 4 bases and J by 3 bases, with 13 bases between the two germline ends.

J is TRBJ2-3 and V is TRBV25-1; possibly TRBD1 for D (6 bases). The CDR3 runs to 16 residues. Trimming took 1 base from V and 0 from J, leaving 11 bases between them. CDR1 is MGHDK, CDR2 SYGVNS, per germline. The DNA for the CDR3 is TGTGCCAGCAGTGAATTGGGGACACCTAGCACAGATACGCAGTATTTT. Encoded protein: CASSELGTPSTDTQYF.

The genes are TRBV19 and TRBJ1-1; TRBD1 agrees at 7 bases. Unmatched junction bases numbered 6, after V lost 10 bases and J lost 4 bases. The CDR3 consists of 12 residues. CDR1 LNHDA and CDR2 SQIVND come from the germline V gene (reference sequence). The CDR3, as DNA: TGTGCCACCTTAACAGGGGCCACTGAAGCTTTCTTT. It specifies CATLTGATEAFF.

This chain connects TRBV6-6 to TRBJ2-5; possibly TRBD1 for D (6 bases). Trimming pared 8 bases from V and 3 bases from J, leaving 10 bases between. This CDR3 region has 12 residues. Germline CDR1 MNHNY, CDR2 SVGAGI (reference sequence). CDR3 bases: TGTGCCAGCGCCCGGACAGAAGAGACCCAGTACTTC. Translation: CASARTEETQYF.

The rearrangement joins TRBV9 to TRBJ1-6; D possibly corresponds to TRBD1 (6 bases). Trimming took 0 bases from V and 7 from J, leaving 8 bases between them. Germline CDR1 reads SGDLS; CDR2 reads YYNGEE. There are 14 residues in the CDR3. CDR3 nucleotides: TGTGCCAGCAGCGTAGAACAGGGAAATTCACCCCTCCACTTT. It encodes CASSVEQGNSPLHF.